Each of the 24 T cell receptor beta chains below was sequenced from the same sample in a study of T cells in tuberculosis. As to time point: new active TB diagnosis, blood taken before or within 7 days of starting treatment. Data came from immunoSEQ multiplex PCR; TCRdb stores just in-frame clones and leaves some out. Here the sample spans tens of thousands of clones, approximately 85% being singletons. The sequencing here drew on PBMCs, taken at tuberculosis diagnosis. These receptor sequences come from an adult with tuberculosis.

The J gene is TRBJ2-7, the V gene TRBV10-2; 9 nucleotides agree with TRBD2. Germline assignment: CDR1 WSHSY and CDR2 SAAADI. Trimming at V came to 7 bases and at J to 5 bases, leaving 9 bases not matched to a gene. The CDR3 contains 14 residues. CDR3 nucleotide sequence: TGCGCCAGCACTATGGGACTAGCCCCGCACGAGCAGTACTTC. Its protein is CASTMGLAPHEQYF.

V usage is TRBV30 and J usage is TRBJ1-1; TRBD1 matches at 8 bases. This CDR3 spans 14 amino acids. The germline V gene has CDR1 GTSNPN and CDR2 SVGIG (reference sequence). V lost 8 bases to trimming and J lost 0 bases; unmatched junction nucleotides: 8. The CDR3 here is CAGTGFFMNTEAFF. In nucleotides, the CDR3 is TGTGCCGGGACAGGATTTTTCATGAACACTGAAGCTTTCTTT.

The V and J genes are TRBV9 and TRBJ1-5; 8 positions match TRBD1. The junction had 2 bases not matched to a gene; V was cut back by 4 bases and J by 2 bases. Germline lookup yields CDR1 SGDLS and CDR2 YYNGEE. The CDR3 is 14 residues long. CDR3 sequence reads: CASSSDRGNQPQHF. CDR3 coding DNA: TGTGCCAGCAGCTCGGACAGGGGCAATCAGCCCCAGCATTTT.

The chain recombines TRBV10-2 with TRBJ2-7, with D uncertain. Trimming cost V 7 bases and J 3 bases, with 7 bases left between them. The CDR3 runs 11 residues. Germline V gene sequence: CDR1 WSHSY, CDR2 SAAADI. The CDR3 sequence: CASTPYYEQYF. CDR3 nucleotide sequence: TGCGCCAGCACCCCCTACTACGAGCAGTACTTC.

The chain employs TRBV2 and TRBJ1-5, with 9 bases identical to TRBD1. Germline lookup yields CDR1 SNHLY and CDR2 FYNNEI. The trim removed 4 bases at V and 5 bases at J, leaving 3 bases unmatched. The CDR3 is 14 residues long. CDR3 DNA: TGTGCCAGCAGTGTCGGGACAGGGTATCAGCCCCAGCATTTT. This encodes CASSVGTGYQPQHF.

The chain uses TRBV29-1 and TRBJ2-1; TRBD2 aligns across 7 bases. With 2 bases clipped from V and 6 bases from J, the junction kept 10 bases outside the gene matches. In germline, CDR1 is SQVTM, CDR2 ANQGSEA. This CDR3 contains 15 residues. CDR3 amino acids: CSVESWRELPNEQFF. The CDR3 nucleotides read TGCAGCGTTGAAAGCTGGCGGGAGCTCCCCAATGAGCAGTTCTTC.

V is TRBV19 and J is TRBJ1-2; D uncertain. The CDR3 loop spans 13 amino acids. The V and J ends lost 5 bases and 6 bases respectively, with 13 bases between them. Germline V lookup: CDR1 LNHDA, CDR2 SQIVND (reference sequence). CDR3 in DNA: TGTGCCAGTAGTCCCCGGGTAAAGGATGGCTACACCTTC. This translates into CASSPRVKDGYTF.

The chain combines TRBV7-2 with TRBJ2-7; D is possibly TRBD1 (6 bases). This CDR3 contains 15 residues. The germline V gene has CDR1 SGHTA and CDR2 FQGNSA. V lost 1 base and J 2 bases, leaving 12 bases between the germline ends. CDR3 nucleotides: TGTGCCAGCAGCTTAGATTCAGGGGTAGCCTACGAGCAGTACTTC. Translation: CASSLDSGVAYEQYF.

The chain links TRBV6-5 to TRBJ2-3, with D uncertain. The germline V and J ends were trimmed by 8 bases and 4 bases, with 7 bases remaining between them. In germline, CDR1 is MNHEY, CDR2 SVGAGI. The CDR3 is 11 residues long. The CDR3 loop is CASGPADTQYF. The CDR3 coding sequence is TGTGCCAGCGGTCCAGCAGATACGCAGTATTTT.

The gene calls are TRBV15 and TRBJ2-1, with 12 bases that match TRBD2. Germline CDR1 reads LNHNV; CDR2 reads YYDKDF (reference sequence). V was pared by 5 bases and J by 4 bases, with 6 bases of the junction left unmatched. This CDR3 has 16 residues. This chain's CDR3 is CATSPRTSGTYNEQFF. The CDR3 DNA reads as TGTGCCACCAGCCCGCGGACTAGCGGGACTTACAATGAGCAGTTCTTC.

This clone was seen only a few times. V gene TRBV11-3 combines with J gene TRBJ2-5; TRBD1 matches at 7 bases. Germline V CDR1 and CDR2: SGHNT, YENEEA. This CDR3 is 14 amino acids long. V shed 1 base, J shed 5 bases, and the junction held 4 bases outside the gene matches. The CDR3 nucleotides are TGTGCCAGCAGCTTAGTGGGGACAGCCGAGACCCAGTACTTC. The encoded protein is CASSLVGTAETQYF.

CDR3 protein: CASSFPGLADTDTQYF. CDR3 nucleotides: TGCGCCAGCAGCTTCCCAGGACTAGCGGACACAGATACGCAGTATTTT. The rearrangement links TRBV5-1 to TRBJ2-3; 10 bases are shared with TRBD2. J was trimmed by 2 bases and V by 2 bases; bases with no gene match: 5. Germline lookup yields CDR1 SGHRS and CDR2 YFSETQ. This CDR3 is built from 16 residues.

The count of this clone is one. CDR3 protein: CASSFISGRAMAEQFF. The CDR3 coding sequence is TGTGCCAGCAGCTTCATAAGCGGGAGGGCCATGGCTGAGCAGTTCTTC. J is TRBJ2-1 and V is TRBV9, with 10 bases fitting TRBD2. Trimming removed 4 bases from V and 9 bases from J; junction bases left unmatched: 13. The CDR3 spans 16 residues. The germline V gene has CDR1 SGDLS and CDR2 YYNGEE. The variable domain in full, completed from reference TRBV9 and TRBJ2-1, reads DSGVTQTPKHLITATGQRVTLRCSPRSGDLSVYWYQQSLDQGLQFLIQYYNGEERAKGNILERFSAQQFPDLHSELNLSSLELGDSALYFCASSFISGRAMAEQFFGPGTRLTVL.

The CDR3, as DNA: TGCGCCAGCAGCTTGGCGGGTAATGGCTACACCTTC. Translated, it gives CASSLAGNGYTF. The gene calls are TRBV5-1 and TRBJ1-2; D unclear. Germline lookup yields CDR1 SGHRS and CDR2 YFSETQ. The CDR3 has 12 amino acids. V was trimmed by 0 bases and J by 6 bases, leaving 6 bases between them.

This sequence joins TRBV19 and TRBJ2-2; 16 nucleotides align to TRBD2. V trimming: 8 bases; J trimming: 5 bases; junction bases outside the gene matches: 8. CDR1 and CDR2 (germline): LNHDA, SQIVND (reference sequence). The CDR3 contains 17 residues. The CDR3 loop is CASAPGLAGGRTGELFF. The CDR3 nucleotides are TGTGCCAGTGCTCCGGGACTAGCGGGAGGGCGGACCGGGGAGCTGTTTTTT.

The gene calls are TRBV28 and TRBJ2-2, with TRBD2 identical over 12 bases. CDR1 is MDHEN, CDR2 SYDVKM, per germline. Germline trimming cut 5 bases from V and 7 bases from J; bases unmatched to any gene: 14. The CDR3 covers 18 residues. The chain's CDR3 is CASSPPLAGGMGVGELFF. CDR3 bases: TGTGCCAGCAGTCCCCCCCTAGCGGGAGGGATGGGGGTCGGGGAGCTGTTTTTT.

The rearrangement joins TRBV5-1 to TRBJ2-3; TRBD1 aligns across 7 bases. This CDR3 has 15 residues. V lost 6 bases to trimming and J lost 5 bases; unmatched junction nucleotides: 12. Germline values: CDR1 SGHRS, CDR2 YFSETQ. This chain's CDR3 is CASTSRGNLEDTQYF. The CDR3 DNA is TGCGCCAGCACATCCAGGGGGAATCTGGAAGATACGCAGTATTTT.

This clone has a handful of counts. V is TRBV15 and J is TRBJ1-6; 7 positions match TRBD1. Unmatched junction bases numbered 5, after V lost 5 bases and J lost 7 bases. CDR3 size: 14 residues. CDR1 is LNHNV and CDR2 is YYDKDF in the germline V gene (reference sequence). The CDR3 DNA follows: TGTGCCACCAGCGCCCGGGACAGAAATTCACCCCTCCACTTT. This encodes CATSARDRNSPLHF.

The chain has TRBV19 and TRBJ2-7; 7 nucleotides align to TRBD2. The CDR3 has 17 residues. V shed 3 bases, J shed 0 bases, and the junction held 11 bases outside the gene matches. Germline assignment: CDR1 LNHDA and CDR2 SQIVND (reference sequence). The CDR3 nucleotides read TGTGCCAGTAGTATGAAAGGCGGGGGTACCCGCTCCTACGAGCAGTACTTC. Amino acid sequence: CASSMKGGGTRSYEQYF.

This clone was seen only a few times. The chain links TRBV10-2 to TRBJ1-3, with D perhaps matching TRBD1 (6 bases). Trimming shortened V by 3 bases and J by 1 base, and 13 bases separated the two germline ends. This CDR3 is built from 16 residues. Germline CDR1 and CDR2: WSHSY and SAAADI. The CDR3 DNA is TGCGCCAGCAGTGATACACAGGGAGATTCTGGAAACACCATATATTTT. The encoded protein is CASSDTQGDSGNTIYF.

This chain connects TRBV29-1 to TRBJ2-5; 7 nucleotides match TRBD1. Trimming removed 0 bases from V and 1 base from J; junction bases left unmatched: 5. Germline values: CDR1 SQVTM, CDR2 ANQGSEA. The CDR3 is 15 residues long. This chain's CDR3 is CSVEDLGDSQETQYF. For the CDR3, the DNA is TGCAGCGTTGAAGATCTAGGGGACAGCCAAGAGACCCAGTACTTC.

This rearrangement joins TRBV6-1 to TRBJ1-1; D not certain. The germline V gene encodes CDR1 MNHNS and CDR2 SASEGT. The length of the CDR3 is 14 residues. Deletions cut 7 bases from V and 0 bases from J, with 12 bases between. The CDR3 DNA is TGTGCCAGCATTGTAATGAGAGTGAACACTGAAGCTTTCTTT. Protein sequence: CASIVMRVNTEAFF.

This clone was picked up a small number of times. The chain recombines TRBV13 with TRBJ2-7; 11 nucleotides match TRBD2. With 4 bases clipped from V and 2 bases from J, the junction kept 7 bases outside the gene matches. The CDR3 covers 16 residues. Germline CDR1 PRHDT, CDR2 FYEKMQ (reference sequence). The CDR3 protein is CASSSRRLAGTYEQYF. DNA of the CDR3: TGTGCCAGCAGCTCCCGGAGACTAGCGGGGACCTACGAGCAGTACTTC.

The gene calls are TRBV4-3 and TRBJ1-1; 7 bases match TRBD1. CDR1 is LGHNA and CDR2 is YSLEER in the germline V gene. J lost 3 bases, V lost 3 bases, and 4 bases had no gene match. There are 14 residues in the CDR3. CDR3 sequence reads: CASSHGTVHTEAFF. The CDR3 nucleotides read TGCGCCAGCAGCCATGGGACAGTCCACACTGAAGCTTTCTTT.